One sample yielded the 23 T cell receptor beta chains listed below, sequenced in a study of immune reconstitution after stem cell transplant in scleroderma. TCRdb fed the RT-PCR reads into MiXCR, producing one record per CDR3 protein. Here the sample spans a few thousand distinct CDR3 sequences, around 7.6% being singletons. This sample was obtained before or after autologous hematopoietic stem cell transplantation (not recorded which). All receptors derive from a male donor with systemic sclerosis.

Turning to this clonotype: One end of the junction varies from germline; a read error may be responsible. The chain links TRBV27 to TRBJ2-5; D is uncertain. The germline V gene encodes CDR1 MNHEY and CDR2 SMNVEV (reference sequence). CDR3 length: 15 amino acids. CDR3 nucleotides: TGCACCAGCACCCTTACAGAATGGCCCGTAGAGACCCAGTACTTC. It encodes CTSTLTEWPVETQYF.

V gene TRBV4-1 combines with J gene TRBJ1-1, with 7 bases aligning to TRBD1. This CDR3 is 16 amino acids long. In germline, CDR1 is MGHRA, CDR2 YSYEKL. V trimming: 3 bases; J trimming: 3 bases; junction bases outside the gene matches: 10. CDR3 DNA: TGCGCCAGCAGCCAGTTAAAAGGGGGCTTGGACACTGAAGCTTTCTTT. Protein product: CASSQLKGGLDTEAFF.

This clonotype is medium-sized within its sample. J is TRBJ2-3 and V is TRBV28; tentatively, D is TRBD1 or TRBD2 (6 bases each). CDR1 is MDHEN, CDR2 SYDVKM, per germline. The CDR3 has 12 amino acids. Between the trimmed V and J ends, which lost 7 bases and 6 bases, there was a span of 11 bases. The CDR3 reads CASTQGGDTQYF. The CDR3 nucleotides read TGTGCCAGCACCCAAGGGGGGGATACGCAGTATTTT.

This clonotype has just a few counts. The rearrangement uses TRBV5-4 and TRBJ2-3, with 9 nucleotides matching TRBD1. The V gene's germline CDR1 is SGHNT and CDR2 YYREEE (reference sequence). The CDR3 totals 17 residues. Germline trimming cut 4 bases from V and 7 bases from J; bases unmatched to any gene: 16. CDR3 nucleotide sequence: TGTGCCAGCAGCCAGTCCTTCGGGACAGGGATCGCCTATACGCAGTATTTT. Amino acid sequence: CASSQSFGTGIAYTQYF.

This clonotype rates as medium-sized (0.01 to 0.1%). V gene TRBV2 combines with J gene TRBJ1-5; the D gene is possibly TRBD1 (5 bases). CDR3 size: 15 residues. The germline V gene encodes CDR1 SNHLY and CDR2 FYNNEI. Trimming cost V 3 bases and J 0 bases, with 9 bases left between them. The DNA of the CDR3 is TGTGCCAGCAGTGATTGGGGGTATAGCAATCAGCCCCAGCATTTT. Amino acid sequence: CASSDWGYSNQPQHF.

This clonotype was counted between two and nine times. The chain couples TRBV5-1 to TRBJ2-7; 11 bases fit TRBD2. Trimming removed 4 bases from V and 7 bases from J; junction bases left unmatched: 13. There are 16 residues in the CDR3. Germline V gives CDR1 SGHRS, CDR2 YFSETQ. The CDR3 loop is CASSLRVLAGEQEQYF. As DNA, the CDR3 is TGCGCCAGCAGCCTGAGGGTACTAGCGGGAGAACAGGAGCAGTACTTC.

This clonotype was counted between two and nine times. The chain employs TRBV11-3 and TRBJ2-1, with 8 bases lining up with TRBD1. Germline-derived CDR1 and CDR2 are SGHNT and YENEEA. CDR3 length: 13 amino acids. J lost 9 bases, V lost 4 bases, and 5 bases had no gene match. Written as DNA, the CDR3 is TGTGCCAGCAGCTCGCGCACAGGGGGTGAGCAGTTCTTC. Protein sequence: CASSSRTGGEQFF.

This clonotype is labeled as medium-sized (0.01 to 0.1%). This chain connects TRBV12-3 or TRBV12-4 to TRBJ1-1; D unclear. Deletions cut 8 bases from V and 4 bases from J, with 14 bases between. CDR3 length: 13 residues. CDR3 sequence (DNA): TGTGCCAGCGTCCTTCAGGCGGGCACTGAAGCTTTCTTT. Amino acid sequence: CASVLQAGTEAFF.

The V and J genes are TRBV4-1 and TRBJ2-3, with D unresolved. This CDR3 spans 13 amino acids. The germline V and J ends were trimmed by 1 base and 2 bases, with 4 bases remaining between them. Germline values: CDR1 MGHRA, CDR2 YSYEKL. CDR3 bases: TGCGCCAGCAGCCAAGGGACCACAGATACGCAGTATTTT. Its translation: CASSQGTTDTQYF.

This clonotype ranks as medium-sized (0.01 to 0.1%). This chain links TRBV7-9 with TRBJ1-6; maybe TRBD1 (5 bases). This CDR3 has 15 amino acids. CDR1 is SEHNR, CDR2 FQNEAQ, per germline (reference sequence). V was cut by 1 base and J by 6 bases, with 10 bases left in between. The CDR3 bases are TGTGCCAGCAGCTTAGGAAGACAGATTAATTCACCCCTCCACTTT. Its protein product is CASSLGRQINSPLHF.

This clonotype is termed medium-sized. This chain joins TRBV28 and TRBJ2-1; D is perhaps TRBD1 (6 bases). The CDR3 is made up of 15 amino acids. Looked up from germline, CDR1 is MDHEN and CDR2 is SYDVKM. The V end was cut by 4 bases, the J end by 4 bases, with 14 bases between. CDR3 coding DNA: TGTGCCAGCAGTTCGAGATGGGGGCCTTACAATGAGCAGTTCTTC. Amino acids: CASSSRWGPYNEQFF.

V gene TRBV4-3 combines with J gene TRBJ2-3, with 8 bases identical to TRBD2. The CDR3 runs to 16 residues. In germline, CDR1 is LGHNA, CDR2 YSLEER. Trimming removed 1 base from V and 6 bases from J; junction bases left unmatched: 9. The CDR3 bases are TGCGCCAGCAGCCAAGCGGTGCGGGGGGCCCTGGATACGCAGTATTTT. Its protein is CASSQAVRGALDTQYF.

On this clonotype: Since a much larger clone is just one base distant, this may be a read error. The V call is TRBV29-1, the J call TRBJ1-1; D ambiguous. V was shortened by 7 bases and J by 3 bases, with 15 bases between the two germline ends. Germline values: CDR1 SQVTM, CDR2 ANQGSEA. The CDR3 sequence is 13 residues long. The DNA of the CDR3 is TGCAGCGCTACGACCCGAGGCGACACTGAAGCTTTCTTT. This sequence encodes CSATTRGDTEAFF.

This clonotype was seen more than once but under ten times. The chain joins TRBV5-1 to TRBJ2-3; weak D call: TRBD2 (5 bases). This CDR3 has 16 residues. Trimming shortened V by 0 bases and J by 3 bases, and 14 bases separated the two germline ends. Germline V lookup: CDR1 SGHRS, CDR2 YFSETQ. The CDR3: CASSLAGKGWTDTQYF. Written as DNA, the CDR3 is TGCGCCAGCAGCTTGGCCGGGAAAGGTTGGACAGATACGCAGTATTTT.

In its sample, this clonotype was seen a few times. V is TRBV19 and J is TRBJ1-5; 7 nucleotides align to TRBD1. Germline CDR1 and CDR2: LNHDA and SQIVND (reference sequence). The V segment lost 9 bases and the J segment 7 bases; nucleotides outside the gene matches: 15. The CDR3 extends over 15 amino acids. Here the CDR3 DNA reads TGTGCCAGCACCCGCTCCGGGACAGATATACAGCCCCAGCATTTT. This sequence encodes CASTRSGTDIQPQHF. The whole variable domain, remainder taken from reference TRBV19 and TRBJ1-5, is DGGITQSPKYLFRKEGQNVTLSCEQNLNHDAMYWYRQDPGQGLRLIYYSQIVNDFQKGDIAEGYSVSREKKESFPLTVTSAQKNPTAFYLCASTRSGTDIQPQHFGDGTRLSIL.

Judged by abundance, this clonotype is medium-sized. This sequence joins TRBV20-1 and TRBJ2-7; D is ambiguous. V was cut by 0 bases and J by 1 base, with 10 bases left in between. CDR3 length: 14 amino acids. The germline V gene has CDR1 DFQATT and CDR2 SNEGSKA (reference sequence). Here the CDR3 reads CSARDPDQSYEQYF. CDR3 DNA sequence: TGCAGTGCTAGAGATCCGGACCAATCCTACGAGCAGTACTTC.

In its sample, this clonotype ranks as medium-sized. The chain links TRBV20-1 to TRBJ1-1, with no clear D. Trimming pared 0 bases from V and 8 bases from J, leaving 10 bases between. Germline V gives CDR1 DFQATT, CDR2 SNEGSKA (reference sequence). The CDR3 covers 12 residues. DNA for the CDR3: TGCAGTGCTAGAGATATGGCGGAGGAAGCTTTCTTT. Protein: CSARDMAEEAFF.

This clonotype rates as medium-sized. The chain uses TRBV29-1 and TRBJ1-2; D ambiguous. Trimming took 0 bases from V and 4 from J, leaving 12 bases between them. Germline assignment: CDR1 SQVTM and CDR2 ANQGSEA. This CDR3 has 14 residues. The DNA for the CDR3 is TGCAGCGTTGAAGATCACCCAGGACCCTATGGCTACACCTTC. This codes for CSVEDHPGPYGYTF.

In this sample, this clonotype is medium-sized. The genes are TRBV19 and TRBJ2-7, with TRBD1 identical over 9 bases. Looked up from germline, CDR1 is LNHDA and CDR2 is SQIVND (reference sequence). V trimming: 2 bases; J trimming: 0 bases; junction bases outside the gene matches: 8. The CDR3 extends over 17 amino acids. CDR3 nucleotides: TGTGCCAGTAGTATACCCCTGACAGGGGGTTACTCCTACGAGCAGTACTTC. The encoded protein is CASSIPLTGGYSYEQYF.

By proportion, this clonotype is medium-sized. The chain employs TRBV28 and TRBJ2-7; D may be TRBD2 (6 bases). This CDR3 has 14 residues. V was trimmed by 8 bases and J by 2 bases, leaving 16 bases between them. The germline V gene has CDR1 MDHEN and CDR2 SYDVKM. The CDR3, as DNA: TGTGCCAGCCAGCCGGGGACGGGGGCCTACGAGCAGTACTTC. As protein: CASQPGTGAYEQYF.

By share, this clonotype counts as medium-sized (0.01 to 0.1%). The V call is TRBV4-1, the J call TRBJ1-2; 9 bases align to TRBD1. This CDR3 has 16 residues. Germline V gene lookup returns CDR1 MGHRA and CDR2 YSYEKL. V trimming: 2 bases; J trimming: 0 bases; junction bases outside the gene matches: 4. The DNA for the CDR3 is TGCGCCAGCAGCCAACCTGGACAGGGGACTAACTATGGCTACACCTTC. Translation: CASSQPGQGTNYGYTF.

This clonotype was seen a few times. The chain carries TRBV3-1 and TRBJ2-1; D is perhaps TRBD1 or TRBD2 (5 bases each). The CDR3 totals 12 residues. Germline V gene data show CDR1 as LGHDT and CDR2 as YNNKEL (reference sequence). V lost 4 bases and J 10 bases, leaving 11 bases between the germline ends. This chain's CDR3 is CASSRGKQEQFF. The CDR3 DNA reads TGTGCCAGCAGCCGGGGGAAGCAGGAGCAGTTCTTC.

This clonotype ranks as medium-sized. The rearrangement uses TRBV20-1 and TRBJ1-6; D might be TRBD1 (5 bases). This CDR3 is built from 16 residues. Per germline, CDR1 DFQATT and CDR2 SNEGSKA (reference sequence). Trimming removed 0 bases at V and 5 bases at J, with 14 bases between. The CDR3 DNA follows: TGCAGTGCTAGAGAGGGACGGCTGGGGAATAATTCACCCCTCCACTTT. The encoded protein is CSAREGRLGNNSPLHF.